This T cell receptor beta chain was captured by sequencing in a study of blood T cell repertoires in COVID-19. On the study more broadly: Sources were T cells, B-cell-depleted T cells, or PBMCs; the material itself was cDNA or gDNA.

Between the trimmed V and J ends, which lost 0 bases and 0 bases, there was a span of 6 bases. Per germline, CDR1 LNHDA and CDR2 SQIVND (reference sequence). This CDR3 has 16 residues. Original methodology: Using reference gene primer amplification, nucleated cell counts were estimated. Libraries were prepared by immunoSEQ multiplex PCR; TCRdb keeps only in-frame clonotypes and omits some of them. The V and J calls and clone size come from that table; D and trimming were worked out from the DNA. The data show about 260,000 clones, around nine tenths seen once. Seattle patients were enrolled while actively infected and followed longitudinally. This clone has a single count.

This TCR was recovered from a woman aged 55-69 years with COVID-19, enrolled during active disease. Source material: peripheral blood. The gene calls are TRBV19 and TRBJ2-6; D not certain. CDR3 nucleotide sequence: TGTGCCAGTAGTATAGAACAGCTCTCTGGGGCCAACGTCCTGACTTTC. Translation gives CASSIEQLSGANVLTF.